The clone carrying this T cell receptor (beta chain) was detected many times. What it binds is not known. The record originates from a study of T cells in Graves' hyperthyroidism and ophthalmopathy. TCR beta CDR3 sequences were amplified from RNA transcripts. TCR CDR3 regions were first amplified by RT-PCR with HTBI primers. TCRdb reanalysed the multiplex PCR reads using MiXCR and keeps one entry per CDR3 protein. This table holds almost 250,000 distinct CDR3 sequences, around 26% found once. This CDR3 is built from 14 residues. Germline CDR1 reads PRHDT; CDR2 reads FYEKMQ (reference sequence). J was trimmed by 5 bases and V by 3 bases; bases with no gene match: 5. Study-level points and caveats: Classification by a 13 V-J model distinguished ophthalmopathy from stable hyperthyroidism.

The chain links TRBV13 to TRBJ1-1; 8 nucleotides match TRBD1. The sequenced sample consisted of blood. The receptor was derived from a woman in her thirties or forties with Graves' ophthalmopathy. CDR3 region: CASSFQGALTEAFF. The CDR3 DNA reads as TGTGCCAGCAGCTTTCAGGGGGCGCTTACTGAAGCTTTCTTT.